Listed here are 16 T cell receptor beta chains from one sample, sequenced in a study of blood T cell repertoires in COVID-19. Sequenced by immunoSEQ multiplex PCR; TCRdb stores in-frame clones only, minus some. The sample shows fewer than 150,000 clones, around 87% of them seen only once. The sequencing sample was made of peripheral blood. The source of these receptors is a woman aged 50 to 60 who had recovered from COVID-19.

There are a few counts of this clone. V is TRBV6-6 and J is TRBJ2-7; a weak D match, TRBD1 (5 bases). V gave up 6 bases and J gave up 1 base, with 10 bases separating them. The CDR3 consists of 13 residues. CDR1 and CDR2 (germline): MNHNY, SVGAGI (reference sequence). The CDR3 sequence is CASRETVSYEQYF. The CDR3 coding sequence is TGTGCCAGCAGAGAGACAGTTTCCTACGAGCAGTACTTC.

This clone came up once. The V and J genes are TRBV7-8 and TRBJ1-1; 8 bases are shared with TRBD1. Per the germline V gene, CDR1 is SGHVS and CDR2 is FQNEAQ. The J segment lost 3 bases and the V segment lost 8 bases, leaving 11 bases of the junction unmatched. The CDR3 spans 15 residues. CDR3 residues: CASGRGRGGDTEAFF. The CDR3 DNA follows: TGTGCCAGCGGCAGGGGGCGTGGGGGGGACACTGAAGCTTTCTTT. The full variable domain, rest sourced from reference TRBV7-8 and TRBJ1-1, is GAGVSQSPRYKVAKRGQDVALRCDPISGHVSLFWYQQALGQGPEFLTYFQNEAQLDKSGLPSDRFFAERPEGSVSTLKIQRTQQEDSAVYLCASGRGRGGDTEAFFGQGTRLTVV.

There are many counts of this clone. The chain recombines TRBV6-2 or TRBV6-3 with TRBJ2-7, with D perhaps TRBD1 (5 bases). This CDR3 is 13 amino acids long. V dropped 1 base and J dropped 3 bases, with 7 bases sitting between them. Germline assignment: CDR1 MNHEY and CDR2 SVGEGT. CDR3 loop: CASSYLDNYEQYF. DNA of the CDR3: TGTGCCAGCAGTTACTTGGACAACTACGAGCAGTACTTC.

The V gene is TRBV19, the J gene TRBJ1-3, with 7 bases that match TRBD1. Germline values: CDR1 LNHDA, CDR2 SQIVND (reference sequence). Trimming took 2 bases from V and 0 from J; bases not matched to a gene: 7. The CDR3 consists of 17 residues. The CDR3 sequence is CASSIILGQNSGNTIYF. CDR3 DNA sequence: TGTGCCAGTAGTATAATCTTGGGACAGAACTCTGGAAACACCATATATTTT.

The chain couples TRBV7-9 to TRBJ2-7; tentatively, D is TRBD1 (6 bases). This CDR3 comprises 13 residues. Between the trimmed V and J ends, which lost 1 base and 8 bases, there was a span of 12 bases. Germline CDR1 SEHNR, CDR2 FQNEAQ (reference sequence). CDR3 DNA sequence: TGTGCCAGCAGCTTAGGGGACACTTTAAAGCAGTACTTC. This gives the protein CASSLGDTLKQYF.

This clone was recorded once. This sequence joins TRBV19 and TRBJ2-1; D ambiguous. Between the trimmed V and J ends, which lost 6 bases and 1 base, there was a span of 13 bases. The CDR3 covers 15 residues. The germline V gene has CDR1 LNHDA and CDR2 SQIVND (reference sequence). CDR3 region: CASREDIASYNEQFF. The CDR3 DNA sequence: TGTGCCAGTAGGGAAGACATTGCGTCCTACAATGAGCAGTTCTTC.

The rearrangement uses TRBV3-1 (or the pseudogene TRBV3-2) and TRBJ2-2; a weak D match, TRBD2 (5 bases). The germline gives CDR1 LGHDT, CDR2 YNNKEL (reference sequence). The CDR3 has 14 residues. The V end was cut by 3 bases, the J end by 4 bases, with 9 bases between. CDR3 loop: CASSHAGGTGELFF. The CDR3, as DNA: TGTGCCAGCAGCCATGCGGGCGGCACCGGGGAGCTGTTTTTT.

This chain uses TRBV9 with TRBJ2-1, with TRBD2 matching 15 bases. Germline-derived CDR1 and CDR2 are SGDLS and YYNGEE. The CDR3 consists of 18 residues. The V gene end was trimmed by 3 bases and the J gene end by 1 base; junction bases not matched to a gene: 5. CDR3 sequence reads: CASSARGTSGRSYNEQFF. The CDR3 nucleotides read TGTGCCAGCAGCGCCCGTGGGACTAGCGGGAGGTCCTACAATGAGCAGTTCTTC.

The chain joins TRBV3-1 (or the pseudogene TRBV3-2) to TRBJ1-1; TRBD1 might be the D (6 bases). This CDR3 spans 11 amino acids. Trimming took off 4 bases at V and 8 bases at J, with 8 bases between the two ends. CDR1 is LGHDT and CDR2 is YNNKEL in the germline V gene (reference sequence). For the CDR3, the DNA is TGTGCCAGCAGCCTCGGGACAGAAGCTTTCTTT. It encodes CASSLGTEAFF.

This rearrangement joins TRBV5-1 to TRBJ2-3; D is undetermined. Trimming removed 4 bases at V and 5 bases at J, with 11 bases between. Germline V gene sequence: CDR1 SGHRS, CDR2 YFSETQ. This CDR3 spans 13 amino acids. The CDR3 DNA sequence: TGCGCCAGCAGCATCGACTCCGGAGATACGCAGTATTTT. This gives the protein CASSIDSGDTQYF.

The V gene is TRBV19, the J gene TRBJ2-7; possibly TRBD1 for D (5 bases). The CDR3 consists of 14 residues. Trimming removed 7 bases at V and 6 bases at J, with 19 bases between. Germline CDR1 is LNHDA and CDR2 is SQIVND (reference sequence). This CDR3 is CASMGQGRASEQYF. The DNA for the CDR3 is TGTGCCAGTATGGGGCAGGGAAGGGCGAGCGAGCAGTACTTC.

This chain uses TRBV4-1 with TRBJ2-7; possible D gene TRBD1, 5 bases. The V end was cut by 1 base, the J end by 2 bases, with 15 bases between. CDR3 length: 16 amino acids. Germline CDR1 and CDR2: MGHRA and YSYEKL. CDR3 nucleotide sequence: TGCGCCAGCAGCCAAGTGCTAGGCGTCAGGGCCTACGAGCAGTACTTC. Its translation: CASSQVLGVRAYEQYF.

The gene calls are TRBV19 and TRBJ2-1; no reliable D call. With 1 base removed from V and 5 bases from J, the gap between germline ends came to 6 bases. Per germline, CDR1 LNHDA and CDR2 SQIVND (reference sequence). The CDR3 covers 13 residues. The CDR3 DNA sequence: TGTGCCAGTAGTATAGTACTGGACAATGAGCAGTTCTTC. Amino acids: CASSIVLDNEQFF.

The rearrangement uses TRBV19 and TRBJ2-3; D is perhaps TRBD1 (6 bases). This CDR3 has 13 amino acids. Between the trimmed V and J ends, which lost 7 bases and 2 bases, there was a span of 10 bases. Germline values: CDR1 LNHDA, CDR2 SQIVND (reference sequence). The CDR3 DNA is TGTGCCAGTAAAGACAGGATCACAGATACGCAGTATTTT. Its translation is CASKDRITDTQYF.

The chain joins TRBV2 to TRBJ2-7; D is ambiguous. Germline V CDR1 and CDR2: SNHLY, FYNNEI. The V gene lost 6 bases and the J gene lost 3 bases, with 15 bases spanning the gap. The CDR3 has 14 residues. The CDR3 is CASRRTTNRYEQYF. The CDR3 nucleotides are TGTGCCAGCAGACGCACTACTAACCGCTACGAGCAGTACTTC.

The chain's CDR3 is CASSPIKSSGETQYF. CDR3 nucleotides: TGTGCCAGCAGCCCTATAAAAAGCTCGGGGGAGACCCAGTACTTC. The chain links TRBV7-2 to TRBJ2-5; tentative D call: TRBD2 (5 bases). With 5 bases removed from V and 5 bases from J, the gap between germline ends came to 18 bases. There are 15 residues in the CDR3. Germline V gene sequence: CDR1 SGHTA, CDR2 FQGNSA. Full variable domain (missing parts from reference TRBV7-2 and TRBJ2-5): GAGVSQSPSNKVTEKGKDVELRCDPISGHTALYWYRQSLGQGLEFLIYFQGNSAPDKSGLPSDRFSAERTGGSVSTLTIQRTQQEDSAVYLCASSPIKSSGETQYFGPGTRLLVL.